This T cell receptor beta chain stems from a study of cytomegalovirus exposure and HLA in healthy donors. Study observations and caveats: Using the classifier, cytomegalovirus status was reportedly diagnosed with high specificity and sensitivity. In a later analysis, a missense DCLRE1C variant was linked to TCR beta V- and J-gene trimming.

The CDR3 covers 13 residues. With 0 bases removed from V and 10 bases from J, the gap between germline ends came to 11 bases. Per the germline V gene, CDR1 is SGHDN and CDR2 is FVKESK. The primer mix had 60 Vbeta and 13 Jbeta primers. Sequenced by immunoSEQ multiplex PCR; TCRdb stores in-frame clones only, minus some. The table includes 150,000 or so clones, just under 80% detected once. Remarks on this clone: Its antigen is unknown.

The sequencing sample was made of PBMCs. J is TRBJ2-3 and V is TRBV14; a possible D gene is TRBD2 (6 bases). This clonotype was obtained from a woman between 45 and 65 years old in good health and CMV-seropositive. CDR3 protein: CASSQDLTSPQYF. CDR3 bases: TGTGCCAGCAGCCAAGATCTCACTAGCCCGCAGTATTTT.